The clone carrying this T cell receptor (beta chain) was detected only a few times. The data stem from a study of human T cells and chemical hapten exposure. Study as a whole: Sensitization involved placing 2% DPC onto an approximately 2 cm by approximately 2 cm region of upper inner arm skin. Patch testing was performed with 0.01% DPC on the upper back, with reading at 6 days.

The library tagged individual cDNA molecules with unique molecular identifiers. One entry per CDR3 protein, called by TCRdb with MiXCR from the RACE reads. The data hold about 71,000 distinct CDR3 sequences, with approximately 9.4% observed a single time. Time point specified: patch test 1, 2 weeks after DPC sensitization. Treatment of the sample: therapeutic diphenylcyclopropenone sensitization with weekly scalp DPC. Blood collection happened ahead of applying each patch test. Sample: whole blood, taken in connection with sensitization to the hapten diphenylcyclopropenone (DPC). The origin of this receptor is a woman in her thirties or forties with alopecia areata. Some clones in this sample may be carry-over from other donors' samples.

CDR3 in DNA: TGTGCCAGCAGTTACGACAGCTCCTACAATGAGCAGTTCTTC. This sequence encodes CASSYDSSYNEQFF. The chain couples TRBV6-2 or TRBV6-3 to TRBJ2-1; D may be TRBD1 (5 bases). Trimming cost V 2 bases and J 0 bases, with 5 bases left between them. The CDR3 has 14 residues. The germline CDR1 and CDR2 sequences are MNHEY and SVGEGT.